The clone carrying this TCR beta chain was observed many times. Trimming removed 0 bases at V and 6 bases at J, with 15 bases between. CDR3 length equals 15 residues. Germline V gene lookup returns CDR1 SGHDT and CDR2 YYEEEE. This sample was included in a study of patients and donors after allogeneic stem cell transplantation. TCRdb reprocessed the RT-PCR reads via MiXCR and lists one record per CDR3 protein. The sample consists of hundreds of thousands of distinct CDR3 sequences, roughly 13% of them appearing once. The clonotype was recovered from a human donor who was either an allogeneic HSCT recipient or a stem cell or donor lymphocyte infusion donor (not recorded which). It is not recorded whose cells these are; they may come from a transplant donor. Sequencing was done on a sample of blood, either unsorted or a sorted T cell fraction (not recorded which). The gene calls are TRBV5-6 and TRBJ1-2, with D tentatively TRBD1 (5 bases). CDR3 in amino acids: CASSLDFSGDNGYTF. The CDR3 nucleotides read TGTGCCAGCAGCTTGGACTTCTCGGGGGATAATGGCTACACCTTC.